A single sample is the source of the 12 T cell receptor beta chains below, sequenced in a study of Graves' ophthalmopathy and Graves' hyperthyroidism. TCR beta CDR3 regions were amplified from RNA transcripts. First-round RT-PCR relied on HTBI primers, and a second-round multiplex PCR came next. Via MiXCR, TCRdb re-called the multiplex PCR reads, giving one row per CDR3 protein. The profile shows 680,000 or so distinct CDR3 sequences, about 20% of them singletons. Sequenced material: peripheral blood. The receptors here all came from a young woman with stable Graves' hyperthyroidism. Some clones in this sample may be carry-over from other donors' samples.

This clonotype was seen at least ten times. This sequence joins TRBV6-1 and TRBJ2-7, with 9 bases lining up with TRBD1. The CDR3 is 15 amino acids. Looked up from germline, CDR1 is MNHNS and CDR2 is SASEGT. V shed 5 bases, J shed 4 bases, and the junction held 9 bases outside the gene matches. CDR3 region: CASSIDRGTGYEQYF. CDR3 in DNA: TGTGCCAGCAGTATTGACAGGGGGACGGGGTACGAGCAGTACTTC.

This clonotype was counted at least ten times. This chain uses TRBV20-1 with TRBJ1-3; 7 positions match TRBD1. This CDR3 comprises 14 residues. CDR1 is DFQATT and CDR2 is SNEGSKA in the germline V gene (reference sequence). V shed 5 bases, J shed 4 bases, and the junction held 8 bases outside the gene matches. CDR3 residues: CSALRQGGGNTIYF. The CDR3 coding sequence is TGCAGTGCTCTGCGACAGGGAGGGGGAAACACCATATATTTT.

V usage is TRBV6-5 and J usage is TRBJ2-5; the D is unclear. Between the trimmed V and J ends, which lost 0 bases and 3 bases, there was a span of 8 bases. The germline CDR1 and CDR2 sequences are MNHEY and SVGAGI. The CDR3 extends over 14 amino acids. This CDR3 reads CASSYSWLEETQYF. The CDR3 region has the DNA TGTGCCAGCAGTTACTCGTGGCTAGAAGAGACCCAGTACTTC.

This clonotype was seen only a few times. The chain carries TRBV5-1 and TRBJ1-1; D ambiguous. This CDR3 comprises 13 residues. CDR1 is SGHRS and CDR2 is YFSETQ in the germline V gene. V gave up 1 base and J gave up 9 bases, with 13 bases separating them. The CDR3 is CASSLSWSYQAFF. The CDR3 nucleotides read TGCGCCAGCAGCTTGAGTTGGAGTTATCAAGCTTTCTTT.

In this sample, this clonotype turned up once. A read error is possible here, since a much larger clone lies one base away. The genes are TRBV29-1 and TRBJ1-1, with 7 bases that match TRBD1. Germline CDR1 is SQVTM and CDR2 is ANQGSEA. There are 14 residues in the CDR3. Trimming at V came to 4 bases and at J to 9 bases, leaving 14 bases not matched to a gene. The CDR3 coding sequence is TGCAGCGTTGTTTCCTTGACAGGGATCGCTAAAGCTTTCTTT. The encoded protein is CSVVSLTGIAKAFF.

This clonotype was seen ten or more times. The rearrangement joins TRBV9 to TRBJ1-1; TRBD1 might be the D (6 bases). CDR1 SGDLS and CDR2 YYNGEE come from the germline V gene. The CDR3 is 15 residues long. Trimming pared 1 base from V and 1 base from J, leaving 11 bases between. CDR3 DNA: TGTGCCAGCAGCGTAATGACAGGAAGGAACACTGAAGCTTTCTTT. Residues: CASSVMTGRNTEAFF.

This clonotype was seen a few times. V is TRBV6-1 and J is TRBJ2-5; D ambiguous. The germline gives CDR1 MNHNS, CDR2 SASEGT. This CDR3 is built from 14 residues. The ends were cut back, 7 bases at V and 5 bases at J, with 17 bases in the middle. CDR3 in amino acids: CASTGTIGKETQYF. The CDR3 nucleotides read TGTGCCAGCACTGGCACAATTGGCAAGGAGACCCAGTACTTC.

This clonotype was seen ten or more times. The chain is built from TRBV12-3 or TRBV12-4 and TRBJ2-5; D unresolved. The CDR3 covers 12 residues. V lost 5 bases, J lost 7 bases, and 11 bases lay in between. The CDR3: CASSRASGTQYF. CDR3 DNA sequence: TGTGCCAGCAGTAGGGCTTCGGGGACCCAGTACTTC.

The sample holds many counts of this clonotype. The rearrangement joins TRBV7-2 to TRBJ2-7; D is uncertain. This CDR3 has 14 amino acids. Trimming removed 5 bases from V and 3 bases from J, with 14 bases in between. The V gene's germline CDR1 is SGHTA and CDR2 FQGNSA. DNA for the CDR3: TGTGCCAGCAGCCCGCCGGGCCCCAGCTACGAGCAGTACTTC. Translated, it gives CASSPPGPSYEQYF.

This clonotype was recorded many times. The chain combines TRBV29-1 with TRBJ2-2, with TRBD2 matching 13 bases. The CDR3 totals 19 residues. CDR1 is SQVTM and CDR2 is ANQGSEA in the germline V gene. V shed 8 bases and J 7 bases; nucleotides not matched to a gene: 22. The CDR3 DNA reads TGCAGCTCCCGGGCACTCTTACTAGCGGGAGGGCCGAACGGCGGGGAGCTGTTTTTT. Its protein is CSSRALLLAGGPNGGELFF.

This clonotype was seen at least ten times. The chain links TRBV20-1 to TRBJ1-5; D is unresolved. V lost 0 bases and J 1 base, leaving 10 bases between the germline ends. This CDR3 is built from 15 residues. Germline-derived CDR1 and CDR2 are DFQATT and SNEGSKA (reference sequence). The CDR3 nucleotides are TGCAGTGCTAGAGATCGAGGTGGGAGCAATCAGCCCCAGCATTTT. Protein: CSARDRGGSNQPQHF.

Many counts were recorded for this clonotype. V and J are TRBV6-2 or TRBV6-3 and TRBJ2-7; D gene uncertain. The CDR3 loop spans 14 amino acids. Looked up from germline, CDR1 is MNHEY and CDR2 is SVGEGT. The V end lost 1 base, the J end lost 2 bases, and 9 bases lay between the germline ends. CDR3 nucleotide sequence: TGTGCCAGCAGTTACTTCGAGGCCACCTACGAGCAGTACTTC. Protein sequence: CASSYFEATYEQYF.